Below are 25 T cell receptor beta chains sequenced from a single sample in a study of a mutant IDH1 vaccine in newly diagnosed glioma. This table comes from immunoSEQ multiplex PCR, and its TCRdb copy is limited to in-frame clones, with some not included. The sample lists 25,000 to 30,000 clones; 70% to 85% were seen once. Time point specified: week 5, during vaccination. Each vaccine dose was 300 ug of mutant IDH1 20-mer peptide, with topical imiquimod. No antigens are known for them. Sequences were derived from PBMCs, sampled from a glioma patient whose treatment included an IDH1 peptide vaccine. These receptors all come from a man in his forties with glioma. Some clones in this sample may be carry-over from other donors' samples.

The chain links TRBV28 to TRBJ1-1; a possible D gene is TRBD1 (5 bases). V was shortened by 1 base and J by 2 bases, with 14 bases between the two germline ends. The CDR3 covers 16 residues. CDR1 is MDHEN and CDR2 is SYDVKM in the germline V gene. The CDR3 coding sequence is TGTGCCAGCAGTTTATCCAGCAGGGCAATAAACACTGAAGCTTTCTTT. This translates into CASSLSSRAINTEAFF. Filled out from reference TRBV28 and TRBJ1-1, the complete variable domain reads DVKVTQSSRYLVKRTGEKVFLECVQDMDHENMFWYRQDPGLGLRLIYFSYDVKMKEKGDIPEGYSVSREKKERFSLILESASTNQTSMYLCASSLSSRAINTEAFFGQGTRLTVV.

The chain is built from TRBV5-6 and TRBJ1-2, with TRBD1 matching over 9 bases. This CDR3 has 14 residues. V lost 4 bases to trimming and J lost 4 bases; unmatched junction nucleotides: 5. In germline, CDR1 is SGHDT, CDR2 YYEEEE. CDR3 coding DNA: TGTGCCAGCAGCCCCGAGACAGGGGGCTATGGCTACACCTTC. Residues: CASSPETGGYGYTF. Variable domain in full (rest from reference TRBV5-6 and TRBJ1-2): DAGVTQSPTHLIKTRGQQVTLRCSPKSGHDTVSWYQQALGQGPQFIFQYYEEEERQRGNFPDRFSGHQFPNYSSELNVNALLLGDSALYLCASSPETGGYGYTFGSGTRLTVV.

The chain is built from TRBV7-9 and TRBJ1-2; D gene uncertain. The CDR3 covers 15 residues. CDR1 is SEHNR and CDR2 is FQNEAQ in the germline V gene (reference sequence). V was shortened by 3 bases and J by 5 bases, with 16 bases between the two germline ends. For the CDR3, the DNA is TGTGCCAGCAGCTTGTTGGAATCGGGGTCGTATGGCTACACCTTC. Encoded protein: CASSLLESGSYGYTF. Filled out from reference TRBV7-9 and TRBJ1-2, the complete variable domain reads DTGVSQNPRHKITKRGQNVTFRCDPISEHNRLYWYRQTLGQGPEFLTYFQNEAQLEKSRLLSDRFSAERPKGSFSTLEIQRTEQGDSAMYLCASSLLESGSYGYTFGSGTRLTVV.

The V gene is TRBV19, the J gene TRBJ2-5; TRBD2 is a possible D gene (6 bases). CDR1 LNHDA and CDR2 SQIVND come from the germline V gene (reference sequence). V was cut by 6 bases and J by 1 base, with 12 bases left in between. This CDR3 is built from 14 residues. The CDR3 coding sequence is TGTGCCAGTAGCCCGGGGGTTCCCCAAGAGACCCAGTACTTC. Protein: CASSPGVPQETQYF.

This CDR3 reads CASSLAGLRFNSPLHF. CDR3 bases: TGTGCCAGCAGCTTAGCCGGACTGCGCTTTAATTCACCCCTCCACTTT. The gene calls are TRBV7-9 and TRBJ1-6; D ambiguous. Looked up from germline, CDR1 is SEHNR and CDR2 is FQNEAQ (reference sequence). The CDR3 loop spans 16 amino acids. With 0 bases removed from V and 6 bases from J, the gap between germline ends came to 12 bases.

The chain recombines TRBV2 with TRBJ1-4; D unresolved. The ends were cut back, 1 base at V and 0 bases at J, with 6 bases in the middle. This CDR3 is built from 15 residues. Germline CDR1 reads SNHLY; CDR2 reads FYNNEI. CDR3 amino acids: CASSEGAATNEKLFF. The DNA for the CDR3 is TGTGCCAGCAGTGAAGGGGCTGCAACTAATGAAAAACTGTTTTTT.

The chain links TRBV29-1 to TRBJ1-1; unclear D gene. The CDR3 runs 14 residues. V was clipped by 1 base and J by 1 base, with 10 bases between them. From germline, CDR1 is SQVTM and CDR2 ANQGSEA. The chain's CDR3 is CSVEGSARNTEAFF. The CDR3 nucleotides read TGCAGCGTTGAAGGAAGTGCACGGAACACTGAAGCTTTCTTT.

The chain uses TRBV7-2 and TRBJ2-6, with unresolved D. CDR1 is SGHTA and CDR2 is FQGNSA in the germline V gene. V was trimmed by 4 bases and J by 1 base, leaving 8 bases between them. This CDR3 has 15 residues. The CDR3 sequence is CASSSRASGANVLTF. CDR3 bases: TGTGCCAGCAGCTCTAGGGCGTCTGGGGCCAACGTCCTGACTTTC.

The rearrangement joins TRBV6-5 to TRBJ2-2, with 8 nucleotides matching TRBD1. CDR3 size: 15 residues. V lost 8 bases to trimming and J lost 3 bases; unmatched junction nucleotides: 8. Germline values: CDR1 MNHEY, CDR2 SVGAGI. CDR3 in DNA: TGTGCCAGCTCGTCAGGACAGGGACACACCGGGGAGCTGTTTTTT. Amino acids: CASSSGQGHTGELFF.

The gene calls are TRBV5-4 and TRBJ1-1, with 7 bases aligning to TRBD1. The V gene end was trimmed by 3 bases and the J gene end by 2 bases; junction bases not matched to a gene: 7. Germline V gene lookup returns CDR1 SGHNT and CDR2 YYREEE (reference sequence). The CDR3 contains 15 residues. The CDR3 region has the DNA TGTGCCAGCAGCTCCAAGGGGGCGATAAACACTGAAGCTTTCTTT. Protein: CASSSKGAINTEAFF.

This chain uses TRBV10-2 with TRBJ2-2; D is undetermined. Deletions cut 4 bases from V and 0 bases from J, with 3 bases between. CDR1 is WSHSY and CDR2 is SAAADI in the germline V gene. This CDR3 has 13 residues. The CDR3 sequence is CASSATNTGELFF. The CDR3 coding sequence is TGCGCCAGCAGTGCCACGAACACCGGGGAGCTGTTTTTT.

The genes are TRBV27 and TRBJ2-1; tentative D call: TRBD1 (5 bases). The germline V gene has CDR1 MNHEY and CDR2 SMNVEV (reference sequence). This CDR3 contains 15 residues. V gave up 6 bases and J gave up 5 bases, with 17 bases separating them. CDR3: CASRPETGFHNEQFF. CDR3 nucleotides: TGTGCCAGCAGACCTGAAACAGGTTTCCACAATGAGCAGTTCTTC.

The J gene is TRBJ2-7, the V gene TRBV7-8; tentative D call: TRBD1 (5 bases). The ends were cut back, 5 bases at V and 5 bases at J, with 16 bases in the middle. The CDR3 has 14 residues. The germline CDR1 and CDR2 sequences are SGHVS and FQNEAQ. The CDR3 sequence is CASSSPQGANEQYF. In DNA form, the CDR3 reads TGTGCCAGCAGCAGTCCCCAGGGCGCCAACGAGCAGTACTTC.

This clone showed up just a few times. This chain joins TRBV18 and TRBJ1-3; D is unresolved. From germline, CDR1 is KGHSH and CDR2 LQKENI. CDR3 length equals 14 residues. Trimming took 6 bases from V and 6 from J, leaving 15 bases between them. Written as DNA, the CDR3 is TGTGCCAGCTCCTATCCGGCGGCTGAAAACACCATATATTTT. Translation gives CASSYPAAENTIYF.

The chain employs TRBV2 and TRBJ2-3, with 7 bases fitting TRBD1. CDR3 size: 17 residues. After removal of 3 bases from V and 0 bases from J, the junction contained 9 bases not matched to a gene. Germline CDR1 reads SNHLY; CDR2 reads FYNNEI. The CDR3 region is CASSEDRHRASTDTQYF. The CDR3 DNA reads as TGTGCCAGCAGTGAGGACAGGCACCGTGCTAGCACAGATACGCAGTATTTT.

The chain combines TRBV5-5 with TRBJ1-5; D uncertain. Germline V lookup: CDR1 SGHKS, CDR2 YYEKEE (reference sequence). V lost 0 bases and J 4 bases, leaving 5 bases between the germline ends. This CDR3 has 13 amino acids. The CDR3 DNA reads TGTGCCAGCAGCTTGGGCCGGAATCAGCCCCAGCATTTT. It is translated as CASSLGRNQPQHF.

The rearrangement links TRBV7-8 to TRBJ2-1; 8 bases map to TRBD2. Germline loops: CDR1 SGHVS, CDR2 FQNEAQ. This CDR3 is 15 amino acids long. V lost 4 bases, J lost 6 bases, and 8 bases stayed unmatched. CDR3 DNA sequence: TGTGCCAGCAGCTCCCAGCGGGGGATCACCAATGAGCAGTTCTTC. Its translation: CASSSQRGITNEQFF.

This chain connects TRBV7-9 to TRBJ2-2; D remains ambiguous. CDR3 length equals 15 residues. The V end was cut by 4 bases, the J end by 1 base, with 10 bases between. CDR1 and CDR2 (germline): SEHNR, FQNEAQ (reference sequence). CDR3 amino acids: CASSSPLWNTGELFF. CDR3 DNA: TGTGCCAGCAGCTCCCCTCTATGGAACACCGGGGAGCTGTTTTTT.

The rearrangement uses TRBV6-5 and TRBJ2-5; weak D call: TRBD1 (6 bases). The germline V gene encodes CDR1 MNHEY and CDR2 SVGAGI. V gave up 6 bases and J gave up 3 bases, with 8 bases separating them. CDR3 size: 12 residues. The DNA for the CDR3 is TGTGCCAGCAGGGGGGCGGAAGAGACCCAGTACTTC. Translated: CASRGAEETQYF.

The V call is TRBV5-1, the J call TRBJ2-7, with TRBD1 matching over 7 bases. V gave up 4 bases and J gave up 3 bases; unmatched junction bases: 7. Germline values: CDR1 SGHRS, CDR2 YFSETQ. This CDR3 is 14 amino acids long. The CDR3 is CASSPRDSNYEQYF. The DNA of the CDR3 is TGCGCCAGCAGCCCCCGGGACAGCAACTACGAGCAGTACTTC.

The chain has TRBV19 and TRBJ1-2, with TRBD1 matching over 8 bases. The CDR3 has 14 amino acids. Trimming took 5 bases from V and 4 from J; bases not matched to a gene: 6. Germline lookup yields CDR1 LNHDA and CDR2 SQIVND (reference sequence). The CDR3 DNA follows: TGTGCCAGTAGTCCTTCAGGGGGCGGCTATGGCTACACCTTC. It encodes CASSPSGGGYGYTF.

The V gene is TRBV9, the J gene TRBJ1-2; possibly TRBD1 for D (6 bases). Trimming removed 1 base from V and 3 bases from J, with 16 bases in between. Per the germline V gene, CDR1 is SGDLS and CDR2 is YYNGEE. CDR3 length equals 16 residues. The CDR3 reads CASSVRGGGGDYGYTF. In DNA, the CDR3 is TGTGCCAGCAGCGTAAGAGGAGGGGGAGGTGACTATGGCTACACCTTC.

V is TRBV28 and J is TRBJ1-1; possibly TRBD1 for D (6 bases). The CDR3 sequence is 13 residues long. In germline, CDR1 is MDHEN, CDR2 SYDVKM. V lost 6 bases to trimming and J lost 1 base, with 9 bases between them. The CDR3 protein is CASSPTGNTEAFF. CDR3 DNA sequence: TGTGCCAGCAGCCCGACAGGGAACACTGAAGCTTTCTTT. Drawing the rest from reference TRBV28 and TRBJ1-1, the complete variable domain is DVKVTQSSRYLVKRTGEKVFLECVQDMDHENMFWYRQDPGLGLRLIYFSYDVKMKEKGDIPEGYSVSREKKERFSLILESASTNQTSMYLCASSPTGNTEAFFGQGTRLTVV.

This sequence joins TRBV4-3 and TRBJ1-2; D call uncertain. Germline V gene lookup returns CDR1 LGHNA and CDR2 YSLEER. The CDR3 is 15 residues long. The V end was cut by 0 bases, the J end by 8 bases, with 16 bases between. CDR3 amino acids: CASSQDRRTPGGYTF. CDR3 nucleotide sequence: TGCGCCAGCAGCCAAGATCGAAGGACCCCTGGGGGCTACACCTTC.

The chain couples TRBV5-4 to TRBJ1-1; the match to TRBD1 covers 9 bases. CDR1 and CDR2 from the germline V gene are SGHNT and YYREEE (reference sequence). J was trimmed by 5 bases and V by 3 bases; bases with no gene match: 8. The CDR3 has 15 amino acids. CDR3 bases: TGTGCCAGCAGCTCACAGGGGGCTCTCTGGACTGAAGCTTTCTTT. Translation gives CASSSQGALWTEAFF.